This TCR beta chain was identified in a study of shared clonotypes between healthy human individuals. On this clone itself: Its antigen is still unknown.

Broader study findings: In a handful of donors, around 5% of naive CD4 clonotypes appeared in common. Incompleteness in sorted-subset sequencing, despite large depth, was shown by rarefaction.

Profiled with immunoSEQ multiplex PCR; TCRdb holds only in-frame clones, not every one. The sample has about 1 million clones, about 77% seen once; the top ten hold around 1.5%. CD45RA+ naive and CD45RA-negative memory subsets were separated from CD4+ cells. The germline CDR1 and CDR2 sequences are LNHDA and SQIVND (reference sequence). The CDR3 is 13 residues long. The V and J ends lost 11 bases and 5 bases respectively, with 18 bases between them. The V gene is TRBV19, the J gene TRBJ1-1, with D uncertain. The origin of this receptor is a man younger than 35 in good health. Input material: memory CD4+ T cells sorted from blood. Subset defined: CD45RA-negative fraction. DNA for the CDR3: TGTGCCCTTGGAGGGCCCGATCGGACTGAAGCTTTCTTT. Amino acids: CALGGPDRTEAFF.